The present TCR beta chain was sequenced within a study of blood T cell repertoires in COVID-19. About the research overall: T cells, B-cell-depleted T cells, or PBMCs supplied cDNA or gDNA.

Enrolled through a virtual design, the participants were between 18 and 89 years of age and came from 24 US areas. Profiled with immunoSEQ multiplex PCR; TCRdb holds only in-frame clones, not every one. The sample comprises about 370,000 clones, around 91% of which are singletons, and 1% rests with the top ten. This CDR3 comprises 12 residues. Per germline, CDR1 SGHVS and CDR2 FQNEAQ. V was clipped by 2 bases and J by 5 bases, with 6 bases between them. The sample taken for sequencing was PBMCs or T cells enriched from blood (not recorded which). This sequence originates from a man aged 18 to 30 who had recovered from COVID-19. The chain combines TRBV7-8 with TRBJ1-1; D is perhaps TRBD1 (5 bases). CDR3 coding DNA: TGTGCCAGCAGCTTACCAGGGACTGAAGCTTTCTTT. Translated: CASSLPGTEAFF. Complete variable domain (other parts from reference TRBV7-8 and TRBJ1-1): GAGVSQSPRYKVAKRGQDVALRCDPISGHVSLFWYQQALGQGPEFLTYFQNEAQLDKSGLPSDRFFAERPEGSVSTLKIQRTQQEDSAVYLCASSLPGTEAFFGQGTRLTVV.